This T cell receptor beta chain derives from a study of Ad26.COV2.S vaccination and SARS-CoV-2 variants. Study-level background: Donor was assigned to the Ad26.COV2.S arm of trial COV1001. Intramuscular Ad26.COV2.S doses were given once or twice, 56 days apart.

General study results and limits: Measures of TCR breadth and depth may have fallen short of total T cell responses.

Repertoires were generated with immunoSEQ multiplex PCR, while TCRdb's copy carries only in-frame clones and drops some. The table has about 410,000 clones, about 85% seen once. With regard to this clone: Its matching antigen is unknown.

V lost 6 bases and J lost 2, with 15 bases in between. The CDR3 is made up of 15 amino acids. Germline assignment: CDR1 MNHEY and CDR2 SVGAGI. The treatment here: around 19 received Ad26.COV2.S at low or high dose, single or two shots; roughly 5 received placebo; per-sample allocation not given. Samples came from day 63 after the first vaccine or placebo injection. Boston supplied an adult donor aged 18-55 years. The rearrangement links TRBV6-5 to TRBJ2-3; the D call may be TRBD1 or TRBD2 (5 bases each). Source: peripheral blood, taken in a trial of Ad26.COV2.S vaccine versus placebo. The sequence was collected from a person between 18 and 65 years old who received the Ad26.COV2.S COVID-19 vaccine or a placebo. CDR3 amino acids: CASRRGPGITDTQYF. Here the CDR3 DNA reads TGTGCCAGCAGACGGGGACCGGGAATCACAGATACGCAGTATTTT.